A single sample is the source of the 27 T cell receptor beta chains below, sequenced in a study of CD8 T cells in Susac syndrome. The RNA input was 0.5 to 1 ug, and it was reverse transcribed with random hexamers. Each CDR3 protein gets one entry after TCRdb re-called the immunoSEQ multiplex PCR reads with MiXCR. The sample carries under 250,000 distinct CDR3 sequences, approximately 94% recorded once. Sequenced sample: CD4+ T cells from PBMCs. The receptors derive from a human donor with Susac syndrome.

This chain connects TRBV14 to TRBJ1-3, with D perhaps TRBD1 (5 bases). There are 16 residues in the CDR3. Germline V CDR1 and CDR2: SGHDN, FVKESK. Trimming shortened V by 0 bases and J by 4 bases, and 13 bases separated the two germline ends. In DNA form, the CDR3 reads TGTGCCAGCAGCCAAGATCAAGGGGCTAAGGGAAACACCATATATTTT. Protein: CASSQDQGAKGNTIYF. Full variable domain (remainder filled in from reference TRBV14 and TRBJ1-3): EAGVTQFPSHSVIEKGQTVTLRCDPISGHDNLYWYRRVMGKEIKFLLHFVKESKQDESGMPNNRFLAERTGGTYSTLKVQPAELEDSGVYFCASSQDQGAKGNTIYFGEGSWLTVV.

The chain links TRBV20-1 to TRBJ2-7; perhaps TRBD2 as D (5 bases). The V gene lost 7 bases and the J gene lost 6 bases, with 13 bases spanning the gap. Germline V gene sequence: CDR1 DFQATT, CDR2 SNEGSKA (reference sequence). This CDR3 is built from 11 residues. The CDR3 DNA reads TGCAGTGGAGGAGGAGAGGGCGAGCAGTACTTC. This sequence encodes CSGGGEGEQYF.

The V and J genes are TRBV5-1 and TRBJ2-7, with 11 bases aligning to TRBD1. Trimming took 5 bases from V and 5 from J; bases not matched to a gene: 9. Germline V gene sequence: CDR1 SGHRS, CDR2 YFSETQ. CDR3 length: 15 residues. This chain's CDR3 is CASSPQGDRGDEQYF. The DNA of the CDR3 is TGCGCCAGCAGTCCCCAAGGGGACAGGGGGGACGAGCAGTACTTC. Filled out from reference TRBV5-1 and TRBJ2-7, the complete variable domain reads KAGVTQTPRYLIKTRGQQVTLSCSPISGHRSVSWYQQTPGQGLQFLFEYFSETQRNKGNFPGRFSGRQFSNSRSEMNVSTLELGDSALYLCASSPQGDRGDEQYFGPGTRLTVT.

The rearrangement joins TRBV30 to TRBJ2-7; D remains ambiguous. The germline V and J ends were trimmed by 2 bases and 0 bases, with 8 bases remaining between them. The CDR3 has 13 residues. The germline V gene encodes CDR1 GTSNPN and CDR2 SVGIG (reference sequence). CDR3 coding DNA: TGTGCCTGGAGTTTAGCAGACTCCTACGAGCAGTACTTC. Translating gives CAWSLADSYEQYF.

The chain has TRBV6-2 or TRBV6-3 and TRBJ1-6; D gene unclear. The CDR3 loop spans 13 amino acids. CDR1 is MNHEY and CDR2 is SVGEGT in the germline V gene. Deletions cut 2 bases from V and 8 bases from J, with 7 bases between. CDR3 residues: CASSYLRDSPLHF. The CDR3 nucleotides are TGTGCCAGCAGTTACCTAAGAGATTCACCCCTCCACTTT.

V usage is TRBV20-1 and J usage is TRBJ1-5; D might be TRBD1 (6 bases). The CDR3 is made up of 16 amino acids. The germline V gene encodes CDR1 DFQATT and CDR2 SNEGSKA (reference sequence). Trimming took off 0 bases at V and 0 bases at J, with 12 bases between the two ends. CDR3 in DNA: TGCAGTGCTAGAGATCCGGCAGGGGATAGCAATCAGCCCCAGCATTTT. Protein: CSARDPAGDSNQPQHF.

The chain carries TRBV30 and TRBJ1-4; D is perhaps TRBD1 (5 bases). The germline V gene encodes CDR1 GTSNPN and CDR2 SVGIG (reference sequence). The V end was cut by 1 base, the J end by 8 bases, with 14 bases between. The CDR3 has 14 residues. In DNA form, the CDR3 reads TGTGCCTGGAGTGATGGACGGGGGTACGAAAAACTGTTTTTT. It codes for CAWSDGRGYEKLFF.

This rearrangement joins TRBV9 to TRBJ2-3, with 10 bases identical to TRBD1. CDR3 length: 20 amino acids. V shed 0 bases and J 1 base; nucleotides not matched to a gene: 14. Germline V gene sequence: CDR1 SGDLS, CDR2 YYNGEE. CDR3: CASSVGFKGQGLLGTDTQYF. CDR3 coding DNA: TGTGCCAGCAGCGTAGGATTCAAGGGACAGGGGCTCCTAGGCACAGATACGCAGTATTTT.

The CDR3 DNA reads as TGTGCCAGCAGCGACGAGGTTAACTATGGCTACACCTTC. This codes for CASSDEVNYGYTF. V is TRBV3-1 and J is TRBJ1-2, with D unclear. This CDR3 is built from 13 residues. Germline CDR1 and CDR2: LGHDT and YNNKEL (reference sequence). Trimming left V 5 bases short and J 1 base short, with 8 bases between.

V and J are TRBV19 and TRBJ2-2; no reliable D call. V was trimmed by 3 bases and J by 3 bases, leaving 5 bases between them. Germline CDR1 LNHDA, CDR2 SQIVND (reference sequence). There are 13 residues in the CDR3. The CDR3 is CASSMDDTGELFF. The CDR3 DNA follows: TGTGCCAGTAGTATGGACGACACCGGGGAGCTGTTTTTT.

The CDR3 coding sequence is TGTGCCTGGAGTAGTCGGACAAGGAGCTACGAGCAGTACTTC. Residues: CAWSSRTRSYEQYF. V is TRBV30 and J is TRBJ2-7, with D maybe TRBD1 (5 bases). From germline, CDR1 is GTSNPN and CDR2 SVGIG (reference sequence). This CDR3 has 14 amino acids. V lost 2 bases and J 3 bases, leaving 14 bases between the germline ends.

The chain uses TRBV27 and TRBJ2-7; D perhaps matches TRBD1 (6 bases). V dropped 4 bases and J dropped 2 bases, with 12 bases sitting between them. CDR1 is MNHEY and CDR2 is SMNVEV in the germline V gene (reference sequence). CDR3 length: 14 amino acids. The CDR3 DNA reads TGTGCCAGCAGTTCGGACAGCCTAGCCTACGAGCAGTACTTC. Translation: CASSSDSLAYEQYF.

The chain links TRBV30 to TRBJ1-6; D not certain. The CDR3 loop spans 11 amino acids. Germline V gene sequence: CDR1 GTSNPN, CDR2 SVGIG (reference sequence). Between the trimmed V and J ends, which lost 4 bases and 6 bases, there was a span of 4 bases. DNA of the CDR3: TGTGCCTGGAAGGTTAATTCACCCCTCCACTTT. This encodes CAWKVNSPLHF.

The genes are TRBV7-9 and TRBJ2-7; the match to TRBD1 covers 8 bases. The germline CDR1 and CDR2 sequences are SEHNR and FQNEAQ (reference sequence). The CDR3 extends over 15 amino acids. V trimming: 5 bases; J trimming: 2 bases; junction bases outside the gene matches: 8. CDR3 residues: CASSPWTGLAYEQYF. CDR3 coding DNA: TGTGCCAGCAGCCCATGGACAGGGTTGGCCTACGAGCAGTACTTC.

V is TRBV7-9 and J is TRBJ1-5, with D unclear. Trimming left V 4 bases short and J 0 bases short, with 13 bases between. From germline, CDR1 is SEHNR and CDR2 FQNEAQ (reference sequence). This CDR3 region has 16 residues. The CDR3 bases are TGTGCCAGCAGCTCCTCGCCAGACGGTAGCAATCAGCCCCAGCATTTT. Protein product: CASSSSPDGSNQPQHF.

The chain has TRBV30 and TRBJ1-5; 12 bases map to TRBD1. Trimming took 0 bases from V and 9 from J; bases not matched to a gene: 6. The CDR3 sequence is 15 residues long. The germline CDR1 and CDR2 sequences are GTSNPN and SVGIG (reference sequence). The CDR3: CAWSVQGQGAWPQHF. Written as DNA, the CDR3 is TGTGCCTGGAGTGTACAGGGACAGGGGGCATGGCCCCAGCATTTT.

The gene calls are TRBV28 and TRBJ1-1, with D hard to call. V gave up 6 bases and J gave up 3 bases, with 11 bases separating them. The length of the CDR3 is 13 residues. Germline V gives CDR1 MDHEN, CDR2 SYDVKM. CDR3 in amino acids: CASSLWGDTEAFF. CDR3 coding DNA: TGTGCCAGCAGCCTGTGGGGAGACACTGAAGCTTTCTTT.

The rearrangement joins TRBV6-2 or TRBV6-3 to TRBJ1-2; D is unclear. In germline, CDR1 is MNHEY, CDR2 SVGEGT. CDR3 length: 12 amino acids. Trimming removed 2 bases at V and 7 bases at J, with 8 bases between. The CDR3 region is CASSYDGSGYTF. The CDR3, as DNA: TGTGCCAGCAGTTACGATGGATCTGGCTACACCTTC.

This clonotype was counted once. The CDR3 DNA sequence: TGTGCCAGCATGCGCGGGGGGGCCCAAGATACGCAGTATTTT. Amino acids: CASMRGGAQDTQYF. V gene TRBV6-5 combines with J gene TRBJ2-3, with 9 nucleotides matching TRBD2. The V gene end was trimmed by 7 bases and the J gene end by 5 bases; junction bases not matched to a gene: 7. The CDR3 has 14 residues. Germline CDR1 MNHEY, CDR2 SVGAGI.

This chain uses TRBV24-1 with TRBJ1-3; 8 bases fit TRBD1. Germline CDR1 is KGHDR and CDR2 is SFDVKD. The CDR3 extends over 15 amino acids. V lost 5 bases to trimming and J lost 4 bases; unmatched junction nucleotides: 6. The CDR3 region has the DNA TGTGCCACCAGTGTCGGCAGGGGGCTGGGAAACACCATATATTTT. Translating it yields CATSVGRGLGNTIYF.

This clonotype has a single count. Here the CDR3 reads CATSRGGDTYSGNTIYF. In DNA, the CDR3 is TGTGCCACCAGCCGAGGGGGGGACACGTACTCTGGAAACACCATATATTTT. This chain joins TRBV15 and TRBJ1-3; tentative D call: TRBD1 (6 bases). V was shortened by 5 bases and J by 0 bases, with 17 bases between the two germline ends. The CDR3 has 17 amino acids. Germline V gene data show CDR1 as LNHNV and CDR2 as YYDKDF (reference sequence).

This rearrangement joins TRBV5-1 to TRBJ2-7; D might be TRBD2 (6 bases). Per germline, CDR1 SGHRS and CDR2 YFSETQ. This CDR3 is built from 13 residues. Trimming took off 4 bases at V and 2 bases at J, with 10 bases between the two ends. CDR3 nucleotides: TGCGCCAGCAGCACCCCGGGAGCCTACGAGCAGTACTTC. It encodes CASSTPGAYEQYF.

The rearrangement uses TRBV25-1 and TRBJ1-1; D not resolved. CDR1 is MGHDK, CDR2 SYGVNS, per germline. The CDR3 length is 14 residues. The V gene lost 6 bases and the J gene lost 4 bases, with 15 bases spanning the gap. CDR3 region: CASSRFGVRTEAFF. DNA of the CDR3: TGTGCCAGCAGCCGCTTTGGGGTTCGCACTGAAGCTTTCTTT.

The chain links TRBV29-1 to TRBJ2-5; 7 bases line up with TRBD1. V lost 7 bases to trimming and J lost 5 bases; unmatched junction nucleotides: 19. The germline V gene encodes CDR1 SQVTM and CDR2 ANQGSEA. The CDR3 is 16 residues long. The CDR3 loop is CSARAGTAFVRETQYF. The DNA of the CDR3 is TGCAGCGCTAGGGCCGGGACAGCCTTCGTACGTGAGACCCAGTACTTC.

This clonotype has only one observation. The chain recombines TRBV6-2 or TRBV6-3 with TRBJ1-1; TRBD1 might be the D (5 bases). The length of the CDR3 is 15 residues. Germline loops: CDR1 MNHEY, CDR2 SVGEGT. V lost 0 bases to trimming and J lost 2 bases, with 10 bases between them. In nucleotides, the CDR3 is TGTGCCAGCAGTTACTCGGGGCAGTCAAACACTGAAGCTTTCTTT. Its protein is CASSYSGQSNTEAFF.

The chain has TRBV5-1 and TRBJ1-2; D remains unclear. The CDR3 has 15 residues. The germline V gene has CDR1 SGHRS and CDR2 YFSETQ. Trimming removed 0 bases from V and 4 bases from J, with 13 bases in between. The CDR3 loop is CASSLGTAISYGYTF. As DNA, the CDR3 is TGCGCCAGCAGCTTGGGAACAGCGATTTCCTATGGCTACACCTTC.

This clonotype was observed once. Germline and junction disagree at one end, which may indicate a read error. CDR3 region: CASNELADDTQYF. The CDR3 region has the DNA TGTGCCAGCAATGAACTAGCCGACGATACGCAGTATTTT. The chain joins TRBV2 to TRBJ2-3, with D possibly being TRBD2 (6 bases). The CDR3 sequence is 13 residues long. Germline lookup yields CDR1 SNHLY and CDR2 FYNNEI.